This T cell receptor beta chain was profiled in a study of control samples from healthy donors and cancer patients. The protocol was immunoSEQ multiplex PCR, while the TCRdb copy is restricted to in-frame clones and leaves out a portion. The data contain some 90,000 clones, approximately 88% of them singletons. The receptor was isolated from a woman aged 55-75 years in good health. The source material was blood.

This chain's CDR3 is CASSSMTGSGEQFF. For the CDR3, the DNA is TGTGCCAGCAGCTCTATGACCGGGTCCGGTGAGCAGTTCTTC. The chain has TRBV7-3 and TRBJ2-1; no clear D. The V end lost 4 bases, the J end lost 9 bases, and 16 bases lay between the germline ends. The germline V gene has CDR1 SGHTA and CDR2 FQGTGA. The CDR3 consists of 14 residues.